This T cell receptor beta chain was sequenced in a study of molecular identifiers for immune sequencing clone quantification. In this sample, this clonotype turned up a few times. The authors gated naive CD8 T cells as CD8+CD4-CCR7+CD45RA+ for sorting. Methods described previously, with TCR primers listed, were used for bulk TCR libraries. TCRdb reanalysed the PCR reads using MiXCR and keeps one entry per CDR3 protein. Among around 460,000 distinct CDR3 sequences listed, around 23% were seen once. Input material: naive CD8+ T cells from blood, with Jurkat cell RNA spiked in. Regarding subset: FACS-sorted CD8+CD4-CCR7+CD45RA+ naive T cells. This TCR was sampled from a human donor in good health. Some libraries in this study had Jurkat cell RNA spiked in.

This CDR3 reads CATSGGQAFGGELFF. In nucleotides, the CDR3 is TGTGCCACCAGTGGGGGACAGGCTTTTGGAGGGGAGCTGTTTTTT. This sequence joins TRBV24-1 and TRBJ2-2; 8 bases agree with TRBD1. The CDR3 covers 15 residues. The germline V gene has CDR1 KGHDR and CDR2 SFDVKD. V was pared by 5 bases and J by 8 bases, with 9 bases of the junction left unmatched.